This passage covers 27 T cell receptor beta chains from one sample sequenced in a study of cytomegalovirus exposure and HLA in healthy donors. 13 Jbeta primers and 60 Vbeta primers were used for the PCR. Only in-frame clones appear in the TCRdb table, and some are missing; sequencing was by immunoSEQ multiplex PCR. This repertoire shows 150,000 to 200,000 clones, 75% found once; its top ten account for about 3%. Sample: PBMCs. All receptors derive from a woman aged 50 to 60 in good health and CMV-seropositive.

The V call is TRBV29-1, the J call TRBJ2-7, with 9 bases that match TRBD1. With 4 bases clipped from V and 1 base from J, the junction kept 5 bases outside the gene matches. The germline gives CDR1 SQVTM, CDR2 ANQGSEA. The CDR3 sequence is 14 residues long. The CDR3 coding sequence is TGCAGCGTTGGAGGGGGACAGGGTTCCTACGAGCAGTACTTC. Amino acid sequence: CSVGGGQGSYEQYF.

The V and J genes are TRBV6-4 and TRBJ2-1; 8 bases fit TRBD2. V was pared by 3 bases and J by 4 bases, with 5 bases of the junction left unmatched. Germline values: CDR1 MRHNA, CDR2 SNTAGT. This CDR3 region has 15 residues. DNA of the CDR3: TGTGCCAGCAGTGATGGCGGGGGGACATACAATGAGCAGTTCTTC. Protein: CASSDGGGTYNEQFF.

The V gene is TRBV7-7, the J gene TRBJ2-5; TRBD2 agrees at 7 bases. Losses at the gene ends were 6 bases for V and 4 bases for J; bases not matched to a gene: 14. Per germline, CDR1 SSHAT and CDR2 FNYEAQ (reference sequence). The CDR3 is 16 residues long. Here the CDR3 reads CASSRNPGGGVETQYF. The CDR3 DNA is TGTGCCAGCAGTCGAAACCCGGGGGGTGGGGTAGAGACCCAGTACTTC.

The chain couples TRBV4-1 to TRBJ2-7; D ambiguous. Trimming removed 4 bases from V and 0 bases from J, with 10 bases in between. This CDR3 contains 14 residues. The germline V gene encodes CDR1 MGHRA and CDR2 YSYEKL. Here the CDR3 reads CASSLGVNSYEQYF. Here the CDR3 DNA reads TGCGCCAGCAGCCTAGGAGTGAACTCCTACGAGCAGTACTTC.

The genes are TRBV19 and TRBJ1-2; 7 nucleotides match TRBD1. The CDR3 extends over 15 amino acids. Germline V lookup: CDR1 LNHDA, CDR2 SQIVND (reference sequence). Trimming cost V 5 bases and J 2 bases; bases outside gene matches: 8. The CDR3 loop is CASSDRTGGNYGYTF. In nucleotides, the CDR3 is TGTGCCAGTAGTGATAGGACAGGAGGGAACTATGGCTACACCTTC.

The chain joins TRBV5-1 to TRBJ2-7, with TRBD1 as a possible D gene (6 bases). The CDR3 extends over 14 amino acids. Trimming left V 0 bases short and J 7 bases short, with 14 bases between. From germline, CDR1 is SGHRS and CDR2 YFSETQ. The DNA for the CDR3 is TGCGCCAGCAGCTTGGCGGCAGGGGCTGGGGAGCAGTACTTC. Translating it yields CASSLAAGAGEQYF.

This clone was seen only once. The J gene is TRBJ1-2, the V gene TRBV2, with D maybe TRBD1 (5 bases). Germline CDR1 reads SNHLY; CDR2 reads FYNNEI. V lost 5 bases, J lost 5 bases, and 15 bases lay in between. The CDR3 spans 14 residues. CDR3 nucleotides: TGTGCCAGCAGTCCTCCAGGGTCCTTATATGGCTACACCTTC. Translating it yields CASSPPGSLYGYTF.

The rearrangement uses TRBV30 and TRBJ1-3; perhaps TRBD1 as D (5 bases). V was pared by 2 bases and J by 0 bases, with 20 bases between. CDR1 is GTSNPN, CDR2 SVGIG, per germline (reference sequence). The length of the CDR3 is 18 residues. CDR3 loop: CAWSSGVTPLSSGNTIYF. In DNA, the CDR3 is TGTGCCTGGAGTTCGGGGGTCACCCCTCTCAGCTCTGGAAACACCATATATTTT.

This clone has just one count. This chain uses TRBV2 with TRBJ2-2, with 9 bases identical to TRBD2. The length of the CDR3 is 15 residues. CDR1 SNHLY and CDR2 FYNNEI come from the germline V gene. The junction had 8 bases not matched to a gene; V was cut back by 6 bases and J by 6 bases. The CDR3 sequence is CASSTGTSRSGELFF. The CDR3 DNA follows: TGTGCCAGCAGCACCGGGACTAGCAGGTCCGGGGAGCTGTTTTTT.

The V call is TRBV5-1, the J call TRBJ2-3; TRBD1 matches 7 bases. The CDR3 sequence is 14 residues long. CDR1 SGHRS and CDR2 YFSETQ come from the germline V gene. Trimming took 7 bases from V and 0 from J; bases not matched to a gene: 5. CDR3 bases: TGCGCCAGCGCCGGGACAGCAAGCACAGATACGCAGTATTTT. The encoded protein is CASAGTASTDTQYF.

The chain combines TRBV4-1 with TRBJ1-5, with D unclear. This CDR3 comprises 16 residues. V was trimmed by 1 base and J by 9 bases, leaving 19 bases between them. Germline CDR1 is MGHRA and CDR2 is YSYEKL. In DNA form, the CDR3 reads TGCGCCAGCAGCCAAGGAAGAGAGGGCTACACTTTGCCCCAGCATTTT. Translation gives CASSQGREGYTLPQHF.

Here the CDR3 DNA reads TGTGCCAGCAGCTTCGAATTCTCACGCGGTGAAGCTTTCTTT. It codes for CASSFEFSRGEAFF. The rearrangement links TRBV5-4 to TRBJ1-1; D is undetermined. Per germline, CDR1 SGHNT and CDR2 YYREEE (reference sequence). The V and J ends lost 2 bases and 7 bases respectively, with 15 bases between them. The CDR3 covers 14 residues.

The gene calls are TRBV7-3 and TRBJ2-2; 10 nucleotides match TRBD2. The CDR3 totals 17 residues. The V gene's germline CDR1 is SGHTA and CDR2 FQGTGA. J lost 5 bases, V lost 1 base, and 7 bases had no gene match. The CDR3 DNA sequence: TGTGCCAGCAGCTTAAATGGTCTAGCGGGGGAGACCGGGGAGCTGTTTTTT. It specifies CASSLNGLAGETGELFF.

The J gene is TRBJ2-6, the V gene TRBV12-5, with 8 bases identical to TRBD1. This CDR3 spans 20 amino acids. Trimming at V came to 4 bases and at J to 1 base, leaving 15 bases not matched to a gene. From germline, CDR1 is LGHNT and CDR2 FRNRAP. CDR3 residues: CASGSQPRTGFSSGANVLTF. The CDR3 DNA is TGTGCTAGTGGTTCACAACCTAGGACAGGGTTTTCTTCTGGGGCCAACGTCCTGACTTTC.

This clone was counted between two and nine times. The chain links TRBV30 to TRBJ2-2; 7 nucleotides match TRBD1. Germline trimming cut 3 bases from V and 3 bases from J; bases unmatched to any gene: 4. CDR1 is GTSNPN, CDR2 SVGIG, per germline (reference sequence). The CDR3 length is 14 residues. The CDR3 region has the DNA TGTGCCTGGAGAACCGGGACAGACACCGGGGAGCTGTTTTTT. It translates to CAWRTGTDTGELFF.

The genes are TRBV29-1 and TRBJ2-5; the match to TRBD1 covers 7 bases. Trimming cost V 6 bases and J 5 bases; bases outside gene matches: 9. Germline V gene data show CDR1 as SQVTM and CDR2 as ANQGSEA. CDR3 length: 13 residues. CDR3 bases: TGCAGCGTGGAGAAGGGGGCTGAGGAGACCCAGTACTTC. Translation gives CSVEKGAEETQYF.

The chain uses TRBV2 and TRBJ1-1; the D is unclear. With 6 bases removed from V and 5 bases from J, the gap between germline ends came to 16 bases. This CDR3 has 14 residues. Germline lookup yields CDR1 SNHLY and CDR2 FYNNEI. The CDR3 sequence is CASSERAGRTEAFF. As DNA, the CDR3 is TGTGCCAGCAGCGAACGGGCCGGGAGGACTGAAGCTTTCTTT.

This chain joins TRBV20-1 and TRBJ1-3; D is perhaps TRBD1 (5 bases). The germline V gene encodes CDR1 DFQATT and CDR2 SNEGSKA (reference sequence). The V gene lost 2 bases and the J gene lost 8 bases, with 7 bases spanning the gap. The CDR3 runs 11 residues. CDR3 loop: CSARRGDTIYF. In DNA, the CDR3 is TGCAGTGCTAGACGGGGGGACACCATATATTTT.

The chain recombines TRBV2 with TRBJ2-6, with 10 bases lining up with TRBD1. Germline V gene lookup returns CDR1 SNHLY and CDR2 FYNNEI. This CDR3 region has 15 residues. V shed 6 bases and J 4 bases; nucleotides not matched to a gene: 3. The CDR3 reads CASRGQGPGANVLTF. The DNA of the CDR3 is TGTGCCAGCAGGGGACAGGGGCCAGGGGCCAACGTCCTGACTTTC. The variable domain in full, completed from reference TRBV2 and TRBJ2-6, reads EPEVTQTPSHQVTQMGQEVILRCVPISNHLYFYWYRQILGQKVEFLVSFYNNEISEKSEIFDDQFSVERPDGSNFTLKIRSTKLEDSAMYFCASRGQGPGANVLTFGAGSRLTVL.

The chain links TRBV2 to TRBJ1-4; 7 bases fit TRBD1. CDR3 length: 13 residues. Germline-derived CDR1 and CDR2 are SNHLY and FYNNEI. The V gene end was trimmed by 7 bases and the J gene end by 7 bases; junction bases not matched to a gene: 6. This CDR3 is CASTGTGVEKLFF. In DNA, the CDR3 is TGTGCCAGCACAGGAACAGGGGTTGAAAAACTGTTTTTT.

V gene TRBV2 combines with J gene TRBJ2-2; the D gene is possibly TRBD1 (5 bases). This CDR3 is 14 amino acids long. Trimming took off 9 bases at V and 0 bases at J, with 11 bases between the two ends. In germline, CDR1 is SNHLY, CDR2 FYNNEI. The CDR3 region is CARKGDPNTGELFF. CDR3 coding DNA: TGTGCCAGGAAAGGGGATCCGAACACCGGGGAGCTGTTTTTT.

The V gene is TRBV18, the J gene TRBJ1-2, with D possibly matching TRBD1 (5 bases). Trimming pared 8 bases from V and 1 base from J, leaving 17 bases between. CDR1 is KGHSH, CDR2 LQKENI, per germline. The CDR3 covers 15 residues. CDR3 in DNA: TGTGCCAGCACCTCAGGGCAGGGCAGTAACTATGGCTACACCTTC. It codes for CASTSGQGSNYGYTF.

The chain is built from TRBV9 and TRBJ2-5; TRBD1 is a possible D gene (5 bases). The V gene lost 3 bases and the J gene lost 0 bases, with 12 bases spanning the gap. This CDR3 region has 15 residues. The germline gives CDR1 SGDLS, CDR2 YYNGEE. CDR3 nucleotides: TGTGCCAGCAGCGAGTGGGGCCAGGACCAAGAGACCCAGTACTTC. Its translation: CASSEWGQDQETQYF.

This clone has more than one count but fewer than ten. This rearrangement joins TRBV7-2 to TRBJ2-1; tentatively, D is TRBD2 (5 bases). Germline V gene sequence: CDR1 SGHTA, CDR2 FQGNSA. This CDR3 spans 13 amino acids. Trimming took off 2 bases at V and 7 bases at J, with 9 bases between the two ends. CDR3 sequence: CASSLFRGNEQFF. The CDR3 DNA sequence: TGTGCCAGCAGCTTATTTCGGGGAAATGAGCAGTTCTTC.

This clone showed up just a few times. The chain combines TRBV4-1 with TRBJ1-2, with 9 bases identical to TRBD1. Germline CDR1 reads MGHRA; CDR2 reads YSYEKL. This CDR3 is 15 amino acids long. J lost 1 base, V lost 1 base, and 1 base had no gene match. The CDR3 bases are TGCGCCAGCAGCCAAGGGGGACAGGGTAACTATGGCTACACCTTC. This sequence encodes CASSQGGQGNYGYTF.

The chain joins TRBV5-1 to TRBJ1-1, with D possibly being TRBD1 (5 bases). Germline-derived CDR1 and CDR2 are SGHRS and YFSETQ. The CDR3 consists of 12 residues. V lost 0 bases and J lost 11, with 11 bases in between. CDR3 in DNA: TGCGCCAGCAGCTTGGATAGGGGAAGTGCTTTCTTT. Its protein is CASSLDRGSAFF.

The count of this clone is one. The genes are TRBV19 and TRBJ2-7; tentative D call: TRBD1 (5 bases). The CDR3 spans 13 residues. Germline V gene lookup returns CDR1 LNHDA and CDR2 SQIVND (reference sequence). V lost 5 bases and J 4 bases, leaving 12 bases between the germline ends. Written as DNA, the CDR3 is TGTGCCAGTAGTCCCCAGGGTTCATACGAGCAGTACTTC. Residues: CASSPQGSYEQYF.